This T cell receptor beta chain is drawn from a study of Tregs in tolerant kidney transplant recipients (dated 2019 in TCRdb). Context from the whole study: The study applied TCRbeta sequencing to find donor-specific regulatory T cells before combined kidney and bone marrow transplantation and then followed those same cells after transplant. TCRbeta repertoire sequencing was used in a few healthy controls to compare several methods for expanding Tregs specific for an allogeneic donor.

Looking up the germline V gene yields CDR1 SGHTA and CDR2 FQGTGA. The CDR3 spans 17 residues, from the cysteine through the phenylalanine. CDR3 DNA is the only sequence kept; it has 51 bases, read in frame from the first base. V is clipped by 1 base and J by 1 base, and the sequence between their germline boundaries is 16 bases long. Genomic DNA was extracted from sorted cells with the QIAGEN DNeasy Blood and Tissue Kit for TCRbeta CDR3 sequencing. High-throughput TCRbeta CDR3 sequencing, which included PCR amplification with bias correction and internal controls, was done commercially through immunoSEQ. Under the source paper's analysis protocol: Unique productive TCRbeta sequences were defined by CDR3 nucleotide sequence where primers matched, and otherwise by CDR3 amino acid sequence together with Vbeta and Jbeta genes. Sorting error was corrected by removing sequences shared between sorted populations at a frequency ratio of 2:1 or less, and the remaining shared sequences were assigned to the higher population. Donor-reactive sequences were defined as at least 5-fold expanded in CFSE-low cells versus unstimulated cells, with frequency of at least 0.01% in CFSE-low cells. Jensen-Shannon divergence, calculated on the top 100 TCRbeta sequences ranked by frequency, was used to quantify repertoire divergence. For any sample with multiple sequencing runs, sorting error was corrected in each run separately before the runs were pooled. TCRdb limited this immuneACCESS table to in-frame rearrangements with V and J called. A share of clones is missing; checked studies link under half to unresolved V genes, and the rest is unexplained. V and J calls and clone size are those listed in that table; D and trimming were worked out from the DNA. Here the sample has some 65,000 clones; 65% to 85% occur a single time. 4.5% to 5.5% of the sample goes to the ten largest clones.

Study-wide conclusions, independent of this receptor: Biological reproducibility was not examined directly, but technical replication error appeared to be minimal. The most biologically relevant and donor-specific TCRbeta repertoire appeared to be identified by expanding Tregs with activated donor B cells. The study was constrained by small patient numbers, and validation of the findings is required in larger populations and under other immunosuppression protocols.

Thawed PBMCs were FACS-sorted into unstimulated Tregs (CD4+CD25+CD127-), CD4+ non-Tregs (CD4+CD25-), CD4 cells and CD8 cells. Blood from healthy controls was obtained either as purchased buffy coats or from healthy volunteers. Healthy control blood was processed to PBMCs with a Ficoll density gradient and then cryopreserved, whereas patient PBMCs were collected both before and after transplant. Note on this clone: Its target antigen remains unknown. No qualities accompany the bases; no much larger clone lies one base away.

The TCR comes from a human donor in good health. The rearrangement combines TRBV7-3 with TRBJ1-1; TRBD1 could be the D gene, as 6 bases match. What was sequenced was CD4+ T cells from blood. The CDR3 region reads CASSLRGQGIWNTEAFF. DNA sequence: TGTGCCAGCAGCTTAAGGGGGCAGGGTATCTGGAACACTGAAGCTTTCTTT.